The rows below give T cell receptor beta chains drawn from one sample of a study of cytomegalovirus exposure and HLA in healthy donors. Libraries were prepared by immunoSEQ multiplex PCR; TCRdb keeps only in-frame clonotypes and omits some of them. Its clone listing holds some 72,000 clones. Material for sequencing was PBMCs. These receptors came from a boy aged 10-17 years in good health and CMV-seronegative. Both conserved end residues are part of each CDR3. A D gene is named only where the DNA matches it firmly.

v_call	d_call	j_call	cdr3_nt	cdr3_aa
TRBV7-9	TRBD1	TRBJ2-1	TGTGCCAGCAGCTTAGCAGCAGGACAGGGGTACTACAATGAGCAGTTCTTC	CASSLAAGQGYYNEQFF
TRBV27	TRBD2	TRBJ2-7	TGTGCCAGCAGTTTATTGGGACTAGACTCCTACGAGCAGTACTTC	CASSLLGLDSYEQYF
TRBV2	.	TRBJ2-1	TGTGCCAGCATGGTGGACTACCGCAGAGAGCAGTTCTTC	CASMVDYRREQFF
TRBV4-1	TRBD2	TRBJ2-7	TGCGCCAGCAGCCAAGTAGGTACCAGAGGGAGGGCCTACGAGCAGTACTTC	CASSQVGTRGRAYEQYF
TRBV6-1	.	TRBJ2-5	TGTGCCAGCAGTCGGCGGCAGGGCCAAGAGACCCAGTACTTC	CASSRRQGQETQYF
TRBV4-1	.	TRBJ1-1	TGCGCCAGCAGCCAGCAGACAGGACTTAACACTGAAGCTTTCTTT	CASSQQTGLNTEAFF
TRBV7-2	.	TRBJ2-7	TGTGCCAGCAGCTTTGGGACTGGGATGTACGAGCAGTACTTC	CASSFGTGMYEQYF
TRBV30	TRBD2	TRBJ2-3	TGTGCCTGGACCCGGGGCGGGGGAACAGATACGCAGTATTTT	CAWTRGGGTDTQYF
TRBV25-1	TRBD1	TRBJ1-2	TGTGCCAGCAGGCCCGGACAGGTCTATGGCTACACCTTC	CASRPGQVYGYTF
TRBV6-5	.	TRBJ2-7	TGTGCCAGCAGTTTGAGACTTCGAAGCTCCTACGAGCAGTACTTC	CASSLRLRSSYEQYF
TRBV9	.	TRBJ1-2	TGTGCCAGCAGCGTAGAGGGGGTAAGCTGGAAGGGGAGCGGCTACACCTTC	CASSVEGVSWKGSGYTF
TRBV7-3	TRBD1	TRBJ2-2	TGTGCCAGCAGCTTAGGTCCCGACAGGGGCGGCGGGGAGCTGTTTTTT	CASSLGPDRGGGELFF
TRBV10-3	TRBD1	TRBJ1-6	TGTGCCATCGGCCGGGACAGCTATAATTCACCCCTCCACTTT	CAIGRDSYNSPLHF
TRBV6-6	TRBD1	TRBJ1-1	TGTGCCAGCAGGACAACAGGGGGGGTAACTGAAGCTTTCTTT	CASRTTGGVTEAFF
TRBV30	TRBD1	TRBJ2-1	TGTGCCTGGAGTCGGAACAGGGGGCTTAGCGATGAGCAGTTCTTC	CAWSRNRGLSDEQFF
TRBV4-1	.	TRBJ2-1	TGCGCCAGCAGCCACCCGCCCGGGGGGCGCGATGAGCAGTTCTTC	CASSHPPGGRDEQFF
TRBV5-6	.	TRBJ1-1	TGTGCCAGCAGCTTGTGGGACATAAGGACTGAAGCTTTCTTT	CASSLWDIRTEAFF
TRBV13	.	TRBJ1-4	TGTGCCAGCAGCTCAACAGGGAAGGGGAGTGAAAAACTGTTTTTT	CASSSTGKGSEKLFF
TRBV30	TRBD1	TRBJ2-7	TGTGCCTGCCGAAGACAGGGCGCCAACGAGCAGTACTTC	CACRRQGANEQYF
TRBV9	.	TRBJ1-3	TGTGCCAGCAGCTCCTTCGCTGGAAACACCATATATTTT	CASSSFAGNTIYF
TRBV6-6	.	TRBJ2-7	TGTGCCAGCACCATTCGGGGTGACGAGCAGTACTTC	CASTIRGDEQYF
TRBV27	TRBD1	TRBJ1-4	TGTGCCAGCAGTGAACAGGGGGCGCGGGAAAAACTGTTTTTT	CASSEQGAREKLFF
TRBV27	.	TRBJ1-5	TGTGCCAGCAGTTCGGGGGGCCCTCAGCAGCCCCAGCATTTT	CASSSGGPQQPQHF
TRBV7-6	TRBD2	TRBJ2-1	TGTGCCAGCAGCTTAGCGCGGACTAGCGGGGGGCCGGTCAACAATGAGCAGTTCTTC	CASSLARTSGGPVNNEQFF
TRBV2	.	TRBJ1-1	TGTGCCAGCAGTGGAGCAGGGAGATTGTCCACTGAAGCTTTCTTT	CASSGAGRLSTEAFF
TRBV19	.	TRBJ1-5	TGTGCCAGTAGTACCCAGAGACAGGTCAAGTGGGGCGCGAGCAATCAGCCCCAGCATTTT	CASSTQRQVKWGASNQPQHF
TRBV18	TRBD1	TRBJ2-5	TGTGCCAGCTCACCCCCGGGACAGTTGCAAGAGACCCAGTACTTC	CASSPPGQLQETQYF
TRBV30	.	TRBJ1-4	TGTGCCTGGAGTGGAGGCCGGGACTTGGCTTTGGGGAAACTGTTTTTT	CAWSGGRDLALGKLFF
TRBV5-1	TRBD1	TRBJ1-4	TGCGCCAGCAGCTTAGGACAGGGGGAGGAAAAACTGTTTTTT	CASSLGQGEEKLFF
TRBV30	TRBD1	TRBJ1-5	TGTGCCTGGACTCGGGACAGGGGCGGTCAGCCCCAGCATTTT	CAWTRDRGGQPQHF
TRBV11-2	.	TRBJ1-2	TGTGCCAGCAGCTTCCTTCAGAAAAGTAACTATGGCTACACCTTC	CASSFLQKSNYGYTF
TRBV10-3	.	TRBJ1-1	TGTGCCATCAGTGAGACAATGAACACTGAAGCTTTCTTT	CAISETMNTEAFF
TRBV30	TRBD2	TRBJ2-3	TGTGCCTGGAGGCTAGCGGGAGGTGGAGATAAGCAGTATTTT	CAWRLAGGGDKQYF
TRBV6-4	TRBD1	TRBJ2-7	TGTGCCAGCAGTGACGGGACAGGGGGCTACGAGCAGTACTTC	CASSDGTGGYEQYF
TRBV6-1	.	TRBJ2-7	TGTGCCAGCAGTACCCGACTAGTTGCCGAGCAGTACTTC	CASSTRLVAEQYF
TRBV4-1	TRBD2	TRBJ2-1	TGCGCCAGCAGCCATATAGCGGGAGGGCCCTACAATGAGCAGTTCTTC	CASSHIAGGPYNEQFF
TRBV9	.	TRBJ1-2	TGTGCCAGCAGCGCCGGACTTCCCCGGGACAATAACTATGGCTACACCTTC	CASSAGLPRDNNYGYTF
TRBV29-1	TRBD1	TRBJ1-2	TGCAGCGTTACGGACAGGGGGGAGAGGGACTATGGCTACACCTTC	CSVTDRGERDYGYTF
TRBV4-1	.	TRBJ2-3	TGCGCCAGCAGCCAAGAGGGCCGCTCAGATACGCAGTATTTT	CASSQEGRSDTQYF
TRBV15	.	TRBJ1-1	TGTGCCACCAGCAGAGATCTCGGGGGTTGGAACACTGAAGCTTTCTTT	CATSRDLGGWNTEAFF
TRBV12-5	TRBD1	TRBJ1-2	TGTGCTAGTGCCTTCTTGGCAGGGGGCTTGGGGGGCTACACCTTC	CASAFLAGGLGGYTF
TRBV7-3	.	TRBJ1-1	TGTGCCAGCAGCTTAATGGAACAGATGAACACTGAAGCTTTCTTT	CASSLMEQMNTEAFF
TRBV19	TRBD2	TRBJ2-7	TGTGCCAGTAGTTCAAGGACTAGCGGGAGCGTCTACGAGCAGTACTTC	CASSSRTSGSVYEQYF
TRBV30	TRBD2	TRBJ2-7	TGTGCGGCGAGCGGGGGTCCTATCGGCTACGAGCAGTACTTC	CAASGGPIGYEQYF
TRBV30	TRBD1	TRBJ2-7	TGTGCCTGGAGGCTGGGACAGGCCTACGAGCAGTACTTC	CAWRLGQAYEQYF
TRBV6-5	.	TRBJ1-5	TGTGCCAGCAGCGACGGGGGGGTGGGACCCCAGCATTTT	CASSDGGVGPQHF
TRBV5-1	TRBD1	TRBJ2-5	TGCGCCAGCAGCTTGGGGGACAGGCCTAATCAAGAGACCCAGTACTTC	CASSLGDRPNQETQYF
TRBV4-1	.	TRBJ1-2	TGCGCCAGCAGCCAAGGCCCAGGCGTATATGGCTACACCTTC	CASSQGPGVYGYTF
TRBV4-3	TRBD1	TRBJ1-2	TGCGCCAGCAGCCAGTCCCGTTTTTGGACAGGGACTGGCTACACCTTC	CASSQSRFWTGTGYTF
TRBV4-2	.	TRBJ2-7	TGTGCCAGCAGCCAAGAAACGGGATTGACATACGAGCAGTACTTC	CASSQETGLTYEQYF
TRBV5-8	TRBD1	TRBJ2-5	TGTGCCAGCAGCTCCGGGACAGGGAAAGAGACCCAGTACTTC	CASSSGTGKETQYF